Presented here are 17 T cell receptor beta chains from one specimen sequenced in a study of shared clonotypes between healthy human individuals (dated by TCRdb to 2019 to 2021). The method was the immunoSEQ multiplex PCR assay. TCRdb holds this immuneACCESS table with in-frame rearrangements only. Some clones are missing; in checked studies, unresolved V genes explain under half, and the rest has no known cause. Within this sample are roughly 700,000 clones, with about 92% of them counted one time only. The ten largest clones capture more than 30% of the sample. The material sequenced was memory CD8+ T cells from PBMCs. What the cell subset or site label conveys for this sample: CD45RO+ cells pooled with CCR7-negative TemRA cells. All receptors derive from a man aged 18 to 35 in good health. Some clones in this sample may be carry-over from other donors' samples.

The chain joins TRBV6-6 to TRBJ1-3; no reliable D call. Germline V gene sequence: CDR1 MNHNY, CDR2 SVGAGI (reference sequence). V was clipped by 5 bases and J by 0 bases, with 11 bases between them. The CDR3 runs to 15 residues. CDR3 nucleotide sequence: TGTGCCAGCAGTGATCAGACCCGCTCTGGAAACACCATATATTTT. This sequence encodes CASSDQTRSGNTIYF.

This rearrangement joins TRBV5-6 to TRBJ2-3; TRBD2 matches 11 bases. V was clipped by 1 base and J by 5 bases; unmatched bases: 3. This CDR3 region has 15 residues. Germline CDR1 reads SGHDT; CDR2 reads YYEEEE. As DNA, the CDR3 is TGTGCCAGCAGCTTGACTAGCGGGAGACAAGATACGCAGTATTTT. Its translation: CASSLTSGRQDTQYF.

This chain joins TRBV2 and TRBJ1-5; D not certain. The CDR3 has 15 residues. Germline CDR1 reads SNHLY; CDR2 reads FYNNEI. V gave up 5 bases and J gave up 0 bases, with 11 bases separating them. The CDR3 protein is CASSYQENSNQPQHF. CDR3 bases: TGTGCCAGCAGTTATCAGGAGAATAGCAATCAGCCCCAGCATTTT.

The chain combines TRBV7-3 with TRBJ2-5, with D possibly called TRBD1 or TRBD2 (5 bases each). The CDR3 consists of 15 residues. Between the trimmed V and J ends, which lost 0 bases and 5 bases, there was a span of 13 bases. Germline V gene sequence: CDR1 SGHTA, CDR2 FQGTGA. CDR3 DNA: TGTGCCAGCAGCTTAACCGGGACCTTTGGGGAGACCCAGTACTTC. It encodes CASSLTGTFGETQYF.

The chain carries TRBV28 and TRBJ2-6, with D tentatively TRBD1 (5 bases). V shed 6 bases and J shed 5 bases, with 8 bases lying between them. There are 13 residues in the CDR3. Germline loops: CDR1 MDHEN, CDR2 SYDVKM. The CDR3 here is CASRGPRANVLTF. The CDR3 nucleotides read TGTGCCAGCAGGGGGCCAAGGGCCAACGTCCTGACTTTC.

This chain uses TRBV5-4 with TRBJ2-1; TRBD2 matches 9 bases. The CDR3 sequence is 16 residues long. Germline CDR1 SGHNT, CDR2 YYREEE (reference sequence). The V gene end was trimmed by 0 bases and the J gene end by 9 bases; junction bases not matched to a gene: 10. The CDR3 reads CASSLDRAGGPGEQFF. The CDR3 bases are TGTGCCAGCAGCTTGGATAGGGCGGGAGGGCCGGGTGAGCAGTTCTTC. Drawing the rest from reference TRBV5-4 and TRBJ2-1, the complete variable domain is ETGVTQSPTHLIKTRGQQVTLRCSSQSGHNTVSWYQQALGQGPQFIFQYYREEENGRGNFPPRFSGLQFPNYSSELNVNALELDDSALYLCASSLDRAGGPGEQFFGPGTRLTVL.

This clone is a singleton in its sample. This chain joins TRBV19 and TRBJ2-7, with D possibly matching TRBD2 (5 bases). V was shortened by 1 base and J by 5 bases, with 15 bases between the two germline ends. Germline V gene sequence: CDR1 LNHDA, CDR2 SQIVND (reference sequence). The CDR3 length is 15 residues. The CDR3 DNA reads TGTGCCAGTAGTATAGCCCCGGGAACTGTCAACGAGCAGTACTTC. Amino acids: CASSIAPGTVNEQYF.

This clone was counted only a few times. The gene calls are TRBV12-5 and TRBJ1-2; 7 bases line up with TRBD1. Per the germline V gene, CDR1 is LGHNT and CDR2 is FRNRAP. J gave up 6 bases and V 8 bases, and 9 bases lay outside the gene matches. This CDR3 has 13 residues. CDR3: CASTRDSSHGYTF. The CDR3 DNA follows: TGTGCTAGTACCCGGGACAGCTCCCATGGCTACACCTTC.

This chain joins TRBV29-1 and TRBJ1-2, with 7 positions matching TRBD1. The V and J ends lost 2 bases and 5 bases, in that order; junction bases with no gene match: 5. This CDR3 has 13 amino acids. Looked up from germline, CDR1 is SQVTM and CDR2 is ANQGSEA. The CDR3 loop reads CSVERQGGYGYTF. In DNA, the CDR3 is TGCAGCGTTGAAAGGCAGGGGGGATATGGCTACACCTTC.

The V call is TRBV10-3, the J call TRBJ2-3, with 10 bases fitting TRBD2. J gave up 3 bases and V 3 bases, and 12 bases lay outside the gene matches. The CDR3 loop spans 18 amino acids. Germline assignment: CDR1 ENHRY and CDR2 SYGVKD. The CDR3 sequence: CAISDPHLAGVGTDTQYF. DNA for the CDR3: TGTGCCATCAGTGATCCACACCTAGCGGGAGTGGGTACAGATACGCAGTATTTT.

This clone appeared a single time. CDR3 in DNA: TGTGCCAGCAGCCACGAAATTAGCGGCAGCTCCTACAATGAGCAGTTCTTC. As protein: CASSHEISGSSYNEQFF. The V and J genes are TRBV4-2 and TRBJ2-1; D possibly corresponds to TRBD2 (6 bases). The germline V gene encodes CDR1 LGHNA and CDR2 YNFKEQ. V was pared by 3 bases and J by 0 bases, with 15 bases between. The CDR3 totals 17 residues.

V gene TRBV13 combines with J gene TRBJ2-3; D may be TRBD2 (5 bases). The ends were cut back, 2 bases at V and 4 bases at J, with 16 bases in the middle. The V gene's germline CDR1 is PRHDT and CDR2 FYEKMQ (reference sequence). This CDR3 region has 16 residues. CDR3 region: CASSLMRERWADTQYF. CDR3 bases: TGTGCCAGCAGCTTAATGAGGGAGAGGTGGGCAGATACGCAGTATTTT.

Only a few counts were recorded for this clone. This sequence joins TRBV5-1 and TRBJ2-3, with 8 nucleotides matching TRBD1. The J segment lost 2 bases and the V segment lost 3 bases, leaving 11 bases of the junction unmatched. This CDR3 contains 17 residues. The germline V gene has CDR1 SGHRS and CDR2 YFSETQ. The CDR3 sequence: CASSWETGAAFTDTQYF. The CDR3 DNA reads as TGCGCCAGCAGCTGGGAGACAGGGGCCGCATTCACAGATACGCAGTATTTT.

This chain uses TRBV14 with TRBJ2-7; 8 bases fit TRBD1. CDR1 is SGHDN, CDR2 FVKESK, per germline. This CDR3 comprises 15 residues. The junction had 7 bases not matched to a gene; V was cut back by 4 bases and J by 2 bases. The CDR3 reads CASSPRTGSPYEQYF. The CDR3 DNA follows: TGTGCCAGCAGCCCCCGGACAGGGTCACCCTACGAGCAGTACTTC. Full variable domain (missing parts from reference TRBV14 and TRBJ2-7): EAGVTQFPSHSVIEKGQTVTLRCDPISGHDNLYWYRRVMGKEIKFLLHFVKESKQDESGMPNNRFLAERTGGTYSTLKVQPAELEDSGVYFCASSPRTGSPYEQYFGPGTRLTVT.

This chain joins TRBV2 and TRBJ2-7; 9 nucleotides agree with TRBD1. The CDR3 consists of 12 residues. Germline V gives CDR1 SNHLY, CDR2 FYNNEI. Trimming took 9 bases from V and 2 from J; bases not matched to a gene: 2. The CDR3 sequence: CARQGATYEQYF. The CDR3 DNA follows: TGTGCCAGACAGGGGGCCACCTACGAGCAGTACTTC.

CDR3 sequence: CASGYQGINQPQHF. CDR3 in DNA: TGTGCCAGCGGGTATCAAGGGATCAATCAGCCCCAGCATTTT. The chain is built from TRBV27 and TRBJ1-5, with D unclear. Germline CDR1 and CDR2: MNHEY and SMNVEV (reference sequence). V was pared by 8 bases and J by 3 bases, with 14 bases between. The CDR3 runs 14 residues.

V gene TRBV30 combines with J gene TRBJ1-1; D perhaps matches TRBD1 (5 bases). Germline CDR1 is GTSNPN and CDR2 is SVGIG (reference sequence). Trimming pared 3 bases from V and 5 bases from J, leaving 13 bases between. CDR3 length: 13 amino acids. The CDR3 sequence is CAWSAPGGTEAFF. The CDR3 DNA sequence: TGTGCCTGGAGCGCCCCTGGGGGGACTGAAGCTTTCTTT.